This T cell receptor (beta chain) was sequenced for a study of T cell clones after liver transplantation. Whole-study context: Immunosuppression withdrawal was tried within 2 years after liver transplantation in this trial. TCRbeta sequencing after a pre-transplant mixed lymphocyte reaction identified graft-donor-reactive clones, later tracked in post-transplant blood. Subjects received no induction therapy and standard immunosuppression until randomization at 12-24 months post-transplant. Study-wide findings and caveats: In 5 of 8 subjects, circulating graft-donor-reactive CD4 TCRbeta sequences fell significantly after transplant.

Only in-frame clones appear in the TCRdb table, and some are missing; sequencing was by immunoSEQ multiplex PCR. The table records under 60,000 clones, approximately 77% of them present only once. This clone was detected only once. Its antigen is still unknown. The receptor was derived from a human patient who received a liver transplant. Some T cells could come from the graft donor. Sequencing used CD4+ T cells from blood, obtained at the 22-month timepoint.

CDR3 loop: CASSPSGAGNTIYF. DNA of the CDR3: TGTGCCAGCAGCCCCTCTGGGGCTGGAAACACCATATATTTT. This sequence joins TRBV9 and TRBJ1-3; no firm D call. V lost 4 bases, J lost 2 bases, and 10 bases lay in between. Germline lookup yields CDR1 SGDLS and CDR2 YYNGEE. The CDR3 is 14 residues long.